These 32 T cell receptor beta chains were sequenced from one sample in a study of CD8+ T cells in alopecia areata. cDNA serving as the sequencing template came from extracted, reverse transcribed RNA. The repertoire was sequenced with immunoSEQ multiplex PCR; TCRdb's copy has only in-frame clones and lacks some. The sample yields 100,000 to 130,000 clones, roughly 55% seen once. The sample was NKG2D-low CD8+ T cells sorted from blood. The receptors derive from a human donor with alopecia areata.

The chain has TRBV9 and TRBJ1-1; D gene uncertain. With 6 bases removed from V and 6 bases from J, the gap between germline ends came to 3 bases. Germline V gene lookup returns CDR1 SGDLS and CDR2 YYNGEE. The CDR3 is made up of 9 amino acids. CDR3 nucleotide sequence: TGTGCCAGCACACCTGAAGCTTTCTTT. Protein product: CASTPEAFF.

The chain is built from TRBV13 and TRBJ2-5; TRBD2 aligns across 8 bases. Germline trimming cut 7 bases from V and 3 bases from J; bases unmatched to any gene: 7. The CDR3 loop spans 14 amino acids. In germline, CDR1 is PRHDT, CDR2 FYEKMQ (reference sequence). Here the CDR3 reads CASNYGGGKETQYF. The CDR3, as DNA: TGTGCCAGCAACTACGGGGGGGGAAAAGAGACCCAGTACTTC.

The gene calls are TRBV19 and TRBJ2-1; 9 nucleotides agree with TRBD2. From germline, CDR1 is LNHDA and CDR2 SQIVND (reference sequence). J was trimmed by 15 bases and V by 1 base; bases with no gene match: 10. The CDR3 is 14 amino acids. The CDR3 reads CASSIGPSGTFWFF. The CDR3, as DNA: TGTGCCAGTAGTATAGGTCCTAGCGGGACATTTTGGTTCTTC. The variable domain in full, with the rest retrieved from reference TRBV19 and TRBJ2-1, is DGGITQSPKYLFRKEGQNVTLSCEQNLNHDAMYWYRQDPGQGLRLIYYSQIVNDFQKGDIAEGYSVSREKKESFPLTVTSAQKNPTAFYLCASSIGPSGTFWFFGPGTRLTVL.

This clone has only a few counts. The V and J genes are TRBV4-1 and TRBJ2-1, with TRBD2 matching 8 bases. Germline assignment: CDR1 MGHRA and CDR2 YSYEKL. The V and J ends lost 4 bases and 7 bases, in that order; junction bases with no gene match: 12. The CDR3 has 16 amino acids. The CDR3 sequence is CASSPLGAGEQNEQFF. CDR3 DNA sequence: TGCGCCAGCAGCCCCCTGGGAGCGGGAGAGCAAAATGAGCAGTTCTTC.

The chain carries TRBV27 and TRBJ1-1; TRBD1 matches 7 bases. V dropped 6 bases and J dropped 4; count of bases not matched to a gene: 5. The CDR3 is 13 residues long. The germline CDR1 and CDR2 sequences are MNHEY and SMNVEV (reference sequence). Written as DNA, the CDR3 is TGTGCCAGCAGGGAACCAGGGGGCACTGAAGCTTTCTTT. Amino acids: CASREPGGTEAFF.

The rearrangement joins TRBV29-1 to TRBJ2-2; 10 positions agree with TRBD1. V gave up 6 bases and J gave up 4 bases; unmatched junction bases: 2. The germline CDR1 and CDR2 sequences are SQVTM and ANQGSEA. There are 13 residues in the CDR3. The CDR3 bases are TGCAGCGTAAGGACAGGGGGCACCGGGGAGCTGTTTTTT. Protein product: CSVRTGGTGELFF.

The CDR3: CASSSAGRRGGYTF. DNA of the CDR3: TGTGCCAGCAGCTCCGCCGGACGGAGGGGTGGCTACACCTTC. This chain connects TRBV7-9 to TRBJ1-2; D is possibly TRBD1 (5 bases). The ends were cut back, 4 bases at V and 7 bases at J, with 16 bases in the middle. This CDR3 region has 14 residues. CDR1 and CDR2 (germline): SEHNR, FQNEAQ (reference sequence).

This clone has a handful of counts. The chain uses TRBV7-9 and TRBJ1-1; TRBD1 aligns across 12 bases. The germline V gene has CDR1 SEHNR and CDR2 FQNEAQ (reference sequence). This CDR3 contains 17 residues. J was trimmed by 3 bases and V by 4 bases; bases with no gene match: 9. The CDR3 DNA sequence: TGTGCCAGCAGCTGGGGACAGGGGGCCGCGTCGTACACTGAAGCTTTCTTT. The encoded protein is CASSWGQGAASYTEAFF.

The V and J genes are TRBV13 and TRBJ1-1, with D perhaps matching TRBD1 (5 bases). The germline CDR1 and CDR2 sequences are PRHDT and FYEKMQ (reference sequence). V lost 1 base, J lost 7 bases, and 7 bases lay in between. The CDR3 loop spans 12 amino acids. The CDR3 protein is CASSLADNEAFF. In DNA, the CDR3 is TGTGCCAGCAGCTTAGCGGACAATGAAGCTTTCTTT.

The chain employs TRBV29-1 and TRBJ2-7, with TRBD2 identical over 9 bases. V lost 6 bases to trimming and J lost 7 bases; unmatched junction nucleotides: 13. In germline, CDR1 is SQVTM, CDR2 ANQGSEA. The CDR3 has 14 residues. CDR3 amino acids: CSVPLAGGAEEQYF. In DNA, the CDR3 is TGCAGCGTCCCCTTGGCGGGAGGGGCGGAAGAGCAGTACTTC.

The gene calls are TRBV7-9 and TRBJ2-1, with D perhaps matching TRBD2 (6 bases). The CDR3 runs 17 residues. Trimming shortened V by 1 base and J by 5 bases, and 18 bases separated the two germline ends. The germline gives CDR1 SEHNR, CDR2 FQNEAQ (reference sequence). The CDR3 here is CASSLERASELNNEQFF. For the CDR3, the DNA is TGTGCCAGCAGCTTAGAACGGGCTAGCGAGCTTAACAATGAGCAGTTCTTC.

The CDR3 nucleotides are TGTGCCAGCAGCTCAGAAAGGGGGTACGAGCAGTACTTC. Its protein is CASSSERGYEQYF. The V gene is TRBV7-9, the J gene TRBJ2-7, with TRBD1 as a possible D gene (6 bases). Germline V gene lookup returns CDR1 SEHNR and CDR2 FQNEAQ (reference sequence). The CDR3 length is 13 residues. Trimming shortened V by 4 bases and J by 4 bases, and 11 bases separated the two germline ends.

The chain carries TRBV5-1 and TRBJ2-7; 7 bases line up with TRBD1. The V gene end was trimmed by 2 bases and the J gene end by 2 bases; junction bases not matched to a gene: 4. There are 14 residues in the CDR3. The germline V gene encodes CDR1 SGHRS and CDR2 YFSETQ. The CDR3 bases are TGCGCCAGCAGCTTTTTGGGACAGACCTACGAGCAGTACTTC. The encoded protein is CASSFLGQTYEQYF.

V usage is TRBV10-3 and J usage is TRBJ2-7; D gene unclear. CDR1 ENHRY and CDR2 SYGVKD come from the germline V gene. Trimming pared 10 bases from V and 7 bases from J, leaving 17 bases between. The CDR3 covers 12 residues. The chain's CDR3 is CATSGPPIEQYF. CDR3 in DNA: TGTGCCACCTCTGGGCCCCCAATAGAGCAGTACTTC.

The rearrangement joins TRBV5-1 to TRBJ1-1, with 9 bases identical to TRBD1. CDR3 size: 15 residues. V lost 5 bases to trimming and J lost 1 base; unmatched junction nucleotides: 6. CDR1 and CDR2 (germline): SGHRS, YFSETQ. The CDR3 DNA is TGCGCCAGCAGAGAAAACAGGGGGCGGAACACTGAAGCTTTCTTT. It codes for CASRENRGRNTEAFF.

This rearrangement joins TRBV7-6 to TRBJ2-3, with D perhaps matching TRBD1 or TRBD2 (5 bases each). This CDR3 contains 15 residues. Germline lookup yields CDR1 SGHVS and CDR2 FNYEAQ. Between the trimmed V and J ends, which lost 5 bases and 5 bases, there was a span of 17 bases. The CDR3 is CASSENQGTGDTQYF. The CDR3 DNA reads as TGTGCCAGCAGCGAGAACCAAGGGACCGGAGATACGCAGTATTTT.

This clone was observed a handful of times. The CDR3 DNA follows: TGTGCCAACCGGGGGGGGCTTGCAGATACGCAGTATTTT. Translated, it gives CANRGGLADTQYF. The chain joins TRBV10-3 to TRBJ2-3; 8 bases line up with TRBD2. The CDR3 covers 13 residues. Germline CDR1 is ENHRY and CDR2 is SYGVKD. With 10 bases clipped from V and 4 bases from J, the junction kept 7 bases outside the gene matches.

The rearrangement links TRBV19 to TRBJ2-3, with D perhaps matching TRBD1 or TRBD2 (5 bases each). The CDR3 is 15 amino acids. Looked up from germline, CDR1 is LNHDA and CDR2 is SQIVND (reference sequence). V was shortened by 4 bases and J by 0 bases, with 11 bases between the two germline ends. The CDR3 DNA sequence: TGTGCCAGTAGTACCTACCGGGACAGCACAGATACGCAGTATTTT. This encodes CASSTYRDSTDTQYF.

This clone was seen a few times. The chain combines TRBV7-3 with TRBJ2-6; 7 bases are shared with TRBD1. This CDR3 spans 13 amino acids. V gave up 5 bases and J gave up 11 bases; unmatched junction bases: 6. From germline, CDR1 is SGHTA and CDR2 FQGTGA. CDR3 residues: CASSPDRADVLTF. For the CDR3, the DNA is TGTGCCAGCAGCCCTGACAGGGCAGACGTCCTGACTTTC.

Regarding this clone: In the same sample, other DNA sequences code for this CDR3. The chain couples TRBV27 to TRBJ2-1; D ambiguous. Trimming took 1 base from V and 6 from J, leaving 1 base between them. This CDR3 has 11 residues. Germline lookup yields CDR1 MNHEY and CDR2 SMNVEV (reference sequence). The CDR3: CASSLFNEQFF. Here the CDR3 DNA reads TGTGCCAGCAGTTTATTCAATGAGCAGTTCTTC.

This clone was picked up a small number of times. The J gene is TRBJ2-1, the V gene TRBV27; perhaps TRBD1 as D (6 bases). This CDR3 contains 14 residues. V was trimmed by 3 bases and J by 4 bases, leaving 10 bases between them. Germline V gene sequence: CDR1 MNHEY, CDR2 SMNVEV (reference sequence). The CDR3 here is CASSLQGPYNEQFF. The CDR3 DNA reads as TGTGCCAGCAGTTTGCAGGGGCCTTACAATGAGCAGTTCTTC.

This clone appeared a single time. Germline and junction disagree at one end, which may indicate a read error. V usage is TRBV6-6 and J usage is TRBJ2-1, with D uncertain. The CDR3 has 10 amino acids. In germline, CDR1 is MNHNY, CDR2 SVGAGI (reference sequence). CDR3 protein: CASGYDEQFF. The CDR3 nucleotides read TGTGCCAGCGGTTATGATGAGCAGTTCTTC.

The chain is built from TRBV10-3 and TRBJ1-1; D gene unclear. Between the trimmed V and J ends, which lost 10 bases and 8 bases, there was a span of 11 bases. CDR3 size: 10 residues. The V gene's germline CDR1 is ENHRY and CDR2 SYGVKD. The CDR3 spells CATYQTEAFF. In DNA, the CDR3 is TGTGCCACGTACCAAACAGAAGCTTTCTTT.

This clone has only a few counts. The V gene is TRBV6-4, the J gene TRBJ2-7, with D possibly being TRBD1 (5 bases). Trimming took 3 bases from V and 3 from J, leaving 15 bases between them. Germline V gene data show CDR1 as MRHNA and CDR2 as SNTAGT. CDR3 length: 15 residues. The CDR3 region is CASSETDSPGYEQYF. The CDR3 nucleotides are TGTGCCAGCAGTGAAACTGACAGTCCGGGCTACGAGCAGTACTTC.

This clone was detected once. The genes are TRBV11-2 and TRBJ2-2; the D gene is possibly TRBD2 (5 bases). Between the trimmed V and J ends, which lost 0 bases and 7 bases, there was a span of 15 bases. CDR3 size: 16 residues. The germline CDR1 and CDR2 sequences are SGHAT and FQNNGV. The CDR3 sequence: CASSLDRRGPIGELFF. The CDR3 DNA is TGTGCCAGCAGCTTAGATAGAAGAGGGCCCATCGGGGAGCTGTTTTTT.

The rearrangement joins TRBV15 to TRBJ2-1, with 8 bases aligning to TRBD2. The CDR3 is 13 amino acids. Unmatched junction bases numbered 6, after V lost 9 bases and J lost 5 bases. Germline CDR1 is LNHNV and CDR2 is YYDKDF (reference sequence). CDR3 coding DNA: TGTGCCACGGGCCAGACTAGCGACAATGAGCAGTTCTTC. Translating gives CATGQTSDNEQFF.

A single count supports this clone. A read error likely explains this, since a far larger clone differs by one base. The chain couples TRBV7-2 to TRBJ2-3, with D perhaps TRBD2 (5 bases). Trimming cost V 1 base and J 1 base, with 9 bases left between them. In germline, CDR1 is SGHTA, CDR2 FQGNSA. The CDR3 is made up of 15 amino acids. The CDR3 nucleotides are TGTGCCAGCAGCTTAGGGAGCGGCCGCACAGATACGCAGTATTTT. As protein: CASSLGSGRTDTQYF.

This chain links TRBV4-1 with TRBJ1-5; D may be TRBD1 (6 bases). Germline V lookup: CDR1 MGHRA, CDR2 YSYEKL. The CDR3 extends over 14 amino acids. Trimming shortened V by 1 base and J by 3 bases, and 7 bases separated the two germline ends. The CDR3 region is CASSQGQVNQPQHF. In nucleotides, the CDR3 is TGCGCCAGCAGCCAAGGACAGGTCAATCAGCCCCAGCATTTT.

This sequence joins TRBV11-2 and TRBJ2-7; D not resolved. Germline CDR1 reads SGHAT; CDR2 reads FQNNGV. This CDR3 has 14 amino acids. Between the trimmed V and J ends, which lost 3 bases and 4 bases, there was a span of 13 bases. DNA for the CDR3: TGTGCCAGCAGCTTCGAATTCCGGGTGTACGAGCAGTACTTC. The encoded protein is CASSFEFRVYEQYF.

The chain employs TRBV28 and TRBJ1-1, with 8 bases identical to TRBD1. J gave up 7 bases and V 5 bases, and 3 bases lay outside the gene matches. The CDR3 runs to 12 residues. Germline V gene sequence: CDR1 MDHEN, CDR2 SYDVKM. In DNA form, the CDR3 reads TGTGCCAGCAGTACGGACAGGGTTGAAGCTTTCTTT. This codes for CASSTDRVEAFF. The full variable domain, in which reference TRBV28 and TRBJ1-1 provide the parts outside the CDR3, is DVKVTQSSRYLVKRTGEKVFLECVQDMDHENMFWYRQDPGLGLRLIYFSYDVKMKEKGDIPEGYSVSREKKERFSLILESASTNQTSMYLCASSTDRVEAFFGQGTRLTVV.

The J gene is TRBJ2-5, the V gene TRBV27; D uncertain. Trimming cost V 4 bases and J 5 bases, with 11 bases left between them. In germline, CDR1 is MNHEY, CDR2 SMNVEV (reference sequence). The CDR3 covers 13 residues. CDR3 protein: CASSSHLGETQYF. The DNA of the CDR3 is TGTGCCAGCAGTTCCCACCTGGGGGAGACCCAGTACTTC.

This clone appeared a single time. V usage is TRBV6-5 and J usage is TRBJ2-7, with 7 nucleotides matching TRBD2. With V trimmed by 7 bases and J by 5 bases, 5 bases remained unmatched. Germline loops: CDR1 MNHEY, CDR2 SVGAGI. This CDR3 is built from 12 residues. CDR3 bases: TGTGCCAGCACTAGCGGATCTAACGAGCAGTACTTC. Protein: CASTSGSNEQYF.